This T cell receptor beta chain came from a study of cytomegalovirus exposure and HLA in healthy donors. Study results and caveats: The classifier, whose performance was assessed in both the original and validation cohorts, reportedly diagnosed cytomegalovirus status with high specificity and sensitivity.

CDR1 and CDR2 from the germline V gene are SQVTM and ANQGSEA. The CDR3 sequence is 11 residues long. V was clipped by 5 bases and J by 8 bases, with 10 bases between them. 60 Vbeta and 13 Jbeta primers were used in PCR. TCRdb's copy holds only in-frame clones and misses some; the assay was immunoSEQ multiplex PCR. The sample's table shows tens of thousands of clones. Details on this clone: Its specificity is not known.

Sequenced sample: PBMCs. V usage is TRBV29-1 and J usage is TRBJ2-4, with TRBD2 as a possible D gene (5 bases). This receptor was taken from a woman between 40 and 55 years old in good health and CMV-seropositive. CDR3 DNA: TGCAGCGTTCGGGGTGGAGACATTCAGTACTTC. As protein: CSVRGGDIQYF.